Listed below are T cell receptor beta chains from one sample, sequenced in a study of blood T cell repertoires in COVID-19. The data were produced by immunoSEQ multiplex PCR, yet TCRdb's version contains in-frame clones alone and is incomplete. The sample yields 140,000 to 150,000 clones, around 87% seen once. Sequenced input: peripheral blood. The source is a man between 18 and 35 years old with COVID-19, enrolled during active disease. The CDR3 runs from the conserved cysteine through the conserved F or W. Each record gives: D gene, clone size, V gene, J gene, CDR3 DNA, CDR3 protein. D genes are given only for firm matches. The size field is filled for only some rows; it gives once, few, many or a size class.

D gene: NA; clone size: few; V gene: TRBV4-3; J gene: TRBJ1-6; CDR3 DNA: TGCGCCAGCAGCAAAGAAGGGGCCGGGAATTCACCCCTCCACTTT; CDR3 protein: CASSKEGAGNSPLHF
D gene: TRBD2; clone size: NA; V gene: TRBV27; J gene: TRBJ2-7; CDR3 DNA: TGTGCCAGCAGTGTAGCGGGAGGGCCGTACGAGCAGTACTTC; CDR3 protein: CASSVAGGPYEQYF
D gene: TRBD2; clone size: NA; V gene: TRBV27; J gene: TRBJ2-3; CDR3 DNA: TGTGCCAGCAGTTTACAGGCTAGCGGGAGCGGGGATACGCAGTATTTT; CDR3 protein: CASSLQASGSGDTQYF
D gene: TRBD1; clone size: NA; V gene: TRBV13; J gene: TRBJ1-1; CDR3 DNA: TGTGCCAGCAGCACGACTTTGACAGGGCTAAACACTGAAGCTTTCTTT; CDR3 protein: CASSTTLTGLNTEAFF
D gene: NA; clone size: NA; V gene: TRBV6-5; J gene: TRBJ1-2; CDR3 DNA: TGTGCCAGCAGGCCCCAGGGTTACTACTATGGCTACACCTTC; CDR3 protein: CASRPQGYYYGYTF
D gene: TRBD1; clone size: NA; V gene: TRBV28; J gene: TRBJ1-4; CDR3 DNA: TGTGCCAGCAGACCCGGACAGGGCTATGAAAAACTGCTTTTT; CDR3 protein: CASRPGQGYEKLLF
D gene: NA; clone size: NA; V gene: TRBV7-9; J gene: TRBJ2-2; CDR3 DNA: TGTGCCAGCAGCCGAGAACAGTACACCGGGGAGCTGTTTTTT; CDR3 protein: CASSREQYTGELFF
D gene: TRBD2; clone size: NA; V gene: TRBV4-2; J gene: TRBJ2-7; CDR3 DNA: TGTGCCAGCAGCCAAGAGGCTAGCGGGAGTGGGGTCTCCTACGAGCAGTACTTC; CDR3 protein: CASSQEASGSGVSYEQYF
D gene: TRBD2; clone size: NA; V gene: TRBV9; J gene: TRBJ2-3; CDR3 DNA: TGTGCCAGCAGCCCCAACCTAGCGGGAGCAGATACGCAGTATTTT; CDR3 protein: CASSPNLAGADTQYF
D gene: NA; clone size: few; V gene: TRBV27; J gene: TRBJ2-1; CDR3 DNA: TGTGCCAGCAGTTTAGTTGGGGGGGCGCGAAATGAGCAGTTCTTC; CDR3 protein: CASSLVGGARNEQFF
D gene: TRBD2; clone size: once; V gene: TRBV28; J gene: TRBJ2-1; CDR3 DNA: TGTGCCAGCAGTTTCAGGACTAGCGGCTATTCCTACAATGAGCAGTTCTTC; CDR3 protein: CASSFRTSGYSYNEQFF
D gene: NA; clone size: NA; V gene: TRBV27; J gene: TRBJ2-1; CDR3 DNA: TGTGCCAGCGCGTATGGCAATGAGCAGTTCTTC; CDR3 protein: CASAYGNEQFF
D gene: TRBD2; clone size: NA; V gene: TRBV28; J gene: TRBJ2-7; CDR3 DNA: TGTGCCAGCAGTTTAAATTTGGGAACTAGCGGCTCCTACGAGCAGTACTTC; CDR3 protein: CASSLNLGTSGSYEQYF
D gene: TRBD2; clone size: NA; V gene: TRBV5-1; J gene: TRBJ2-3; CDR3 DNA: TGCGCCAGCAGCCCCGGGGTAGCGGGAGGCACAGATACGCAGTATTTT; CDR3 protein: CASSPGVAGGTDTQYF
D gene: NA; clone size: NA; V gene: TRBV6-5; J gene: TRBJ2-2; CDR3 DNA: TGTGCCAGCAGTTTGGGACTCTCAAACACCGGGGAGCTGTTTTTT; CDR3 protein: CASSLGLSNTGELFF
D gene: NA; clone size: NA; V gene: TRBV2; J gene: TRBJ1-1; CDR3 DNA: TGTGCCATGGCAGGGTTGGAGAACACTGAAGCTTTCTTT; CDR3 protein: CAMAGLENTEAFF
D gene: TRBD1; clone size: NA; V gene: TRBV6-6; J gene: TRBJ2-7; CDR3 DNA: TGTGCCAGCAGTTACTCGAGACAGGGGGCATCCTACGAGCAGTACTTC; CDR3 protein: CASSYSRQGASYEQYF
D gene: NA; clone size: NA; V gene: TRBV6-5; J gene: TRBJ1-1; CDR3 DNA: TGTGCCAGCAGTTTAGGGGATAGAATCGCTGAAGCTTTCTTT; CDR3 protein: CASSLGDRIAEAFF
D gene: NA; clone size: NA; V gene: TRBV27; J gene: TRBJ1-5; CDR3 DNA: TGTGCCAGCAGTGCCAGGGTGGGGGCGGTCGGTCAGCCCCAGCATTTT; CDR3 protein: CASSARVGAVGQPQHF
D gene: NA; clone size: NA; V gene: TRBV24-1; J gene: TRBJ1-1; CDR3 DNA: TGTGCCACCATCGAGGGTCCTCCCGCGACTGAAGCTTTCTTT; CDR3 protein: CATIEGPPATEAFF
D gene: TRBD1; clone size: few; V gene: TRBV3-1/TRBV3-2; J gene: TRBJ1-2; CDR3 DNA: TGTGCCAGCAGCCAAGGTCAGGGGGCGGCCACCTTC; CDR3 protein: CASSQGQGAATF
D gene: TRBD1; clone size: NA; V gene: TRBV19; J gene: TRBJ1-2; CDR3 DNA: TGTGCCAGTAGAGAACAGGGGAACTATGGCTACACCTTC; CDR3 protein: CASREQGNYGYTF
D gene: TRBD1; clone size: NA; V gene: TRBV7-6; J gene: TRBJ2-7; CDR3 DNA: TGTGCCAGCAGCTTCACCCACAGGGGCCGCGAGCAGTACTTC; CDR3 protein: CASSFTHRGREQYF
D gene: TRBD2; clone size: NA; V gene: TRBV7-2; J gene: TRBJ2-5; CDR3 DNA: TGTGCCAGCAGCCCGGGAGGAGGGGAGACCCAGTACTTC; CDR3 protein: CASSPGGGETQYF
D gene: NA; clone size: NA; V gene: TRBV4-1; J gene: TRBJ2-2; CDR3 DNA: TGCGCCAGCAGCCAGGGAAGCAGGGTCCGGGAGCTGTTTTTT; CDR3 protein: CASSQGSRVRELFF
D gene: NA; clone size: once; V gene: TRBV6-6; J gene: TRBJ1-6; CDR3 DNA: TGTGCCAGCAGTTATCGGCAGGCTTATAATTCACCCCTCCACTTT; CDR3 protein: CASSYRQAYNSPLHF
D gene: NA; clone size: NA; V gene: TRBV9; J gene: TRBJ1-1; CDR3 DNA: TGTGCCAGCAGCGTCAACTGGTTCACTGAAGCTTTCTTT; CDR3 protein: CASSVNWFTEAFF
D gene: NA; clone size: NA; V gene: TRBV6-5; J gene: TRBJ2-7; CDR3 DNA: TGTGCCAGCAGCAGAGGACAGTCCTACGAGCAGTACTTC; CDR3 protein: CASSRGQSYEQYF
D gene: NA; clone size: NA; V gene: TRBV7-2; J gene: TRBJ2-1; CDR3 DNA: TGTGCCAGCAGTCTGGACTACCCCCCTTACAATGAGCAGTTCTTC; CDR3 protein: CASSLDYPPYNEQFF
D gene: TRBD1; clone size: NA; V gene: TRBV11-2; J gene: TRBJ2-7; CDR3 DNA: TGTGCCAGCAGCTTTATCGGACAGGGGTTCGACGAGCAGTACTTC; CDR3 protein: CASSFIGQGFDEQYF
D gene: NA; clone size: once; V gene: TRBV3-1/TRBV3-2; J gene: TRBJ2-2; CDR3 DNA: TGTGCCAGCAGCCAACCTAGCGTTTCCGGGGAGCTGTTTTTT; CDR3 protein: CASSQPSVSGELFF
D gene: TRBD2; clone size: once; V gene: TRBV28; J gene: TRBJ2-3; CDR3 DNA: TGTGCCAGCAGTCTAGGGCTAGCGGGAGGCACCACAGATACGCAGTATTTT; CDR3 protein: CASSLGLAGGTTDTQYF
D gene: NA; clone size: NA; V gene: TRBV11-2; J gene: TRBJ1-5; CDR3 DNA: TGTGCCAGCAGCTTAGAGGGGGGTGGGGCCCTCAATCAGCCCCAGCATTTT; CDR3 protein: CASSLEGGGALNQPQHF
D gene: TRBD1; clone size: NA; V gene: TRBV19; J gene: TRBJ1-5; CDR3 DNA: TGTGCCAGTAGTATAAATGTTGGGACAGGGGATCAGCCCCAGCATTTT; CDR3 protein: CASSINVGTGDQPQHF
D gene: TRBD2; clone size: NA; V gene: TRBV2; J gene: TRBJ2-1; CDR3 DNA: TGTGCCAGCACTAGCGGGAGGGTAGGTCTCCTAGACAATGAGCAGTTCTTC; CDR3 protein: CASTSGRVGLLDNEQFF
D gene: TRBD1; clone size: NA; V gene: TRBV30; J gene: TRBJ2-7; CDR3 DNA: TGTGCCTGGAGTGTTAGGAGAGGTCAGGGGGCCTACGAGCAGTACTTC; CDR3 protein: CAWSVRRGQGAYEQYF
D gene: NA; clone size: NA; V gene: TRBV30; J gene: TRBJ1-2; CDR3 DNA: TGTGCCTGGAGGCCAGCGCTTGGCTACACCTTC; CDR3 protein: CAWRPALGYTF
D gene: TRBD1; clone size: NA; V gene: TRBV27; J gene: TRBJ2-7; CDR3 DNA: TGTGCCAGCACCAACAGGGGTTTCAACGAGCAGTACTTC; CDR3 protein: CASTNRGFNEQYF
D gene: NA; clone size: NA; V gene: TRBV4-1; J gene: TRBJ2-7; CDR3 DNA: TGCGCCAGCAGCCAAGGACAGGCAATTTCCTACGAGCAGTACTTC; CDR3 protein: CASSQGQAISYEQYF
D gene: TRBD1; clone size: once; V gene: TRBV5-1; J gene: TRBJ2-6; CDR3 DNA: TGCGCCAGCAGCTCGGACAGGGGGGCTGGGGCCAACGTCCTGACTTTC; CDR3 protein: CASSSDRGAGANVLTF
D gene: TRBD1; clone size: NA; V gene: TRBV4-3; J gene: TRBJ2-2; CDR3 DNA: TGCGCCAGCAGCCAAATAGGGGGCTGGGGCGGGGAGCTGTTTTTT; CDR3 protein: CASSQIGGWGGELFF
D gene: NA; clone size: NA; V gene: TRBV28; J gene: TRBJ1-1; CDR3 DNA: TGTGCCAGCAGTCCCTTGGGATCGGGACAAATGAACACTGAAGCTTTCTTT; CDR3 protein: CASSPLGSGQMNTEAFF
D gene: NA; clone size: NA; V gene: TRBV4-1; J gene: TRBJ2-3; CDR3 DNA: TGCGCCAGCAGCCAACTACAGGGAGAGTCGCAGTATTTT; CDR3 protein: CASSQLQGESQYF
D gene: NA; clone size: NA; V gene: TRBV28; J gene: TRBJ2-7; CDR3 DNA: TGTGCCAGCCTTATGCAGGGTCACGAGCAGTACTTC; CDR3 protein: CASLMQGHEQYF
D gene: TRBD1; clone size: NA; V gene: TRBV11-1; J gene: TRBJ2-7; CDR3 DNA: TGTGCCAGCAGCTGGACAGGGGGCTACGAGCAGTACTTC; CDR3 protein: CASSWTGGYEQYF
D gene: NA; clone size: NA; V gene: TRBV9; J gene: TRBJ2-1; CDR3 DNA: TGTGCCAGCAGCCCTAATCTCAATGAGCAGTTCTTC; CDR3 protein: CASSPNLNEQFF
D gene: TRBD2; clone size: NA; V gene: TRBV7-9; J gene: TRBJ2-7; CDR3 DNA: TGTGCCAGCAGCTTCGGTGCGGGAGGGCCTTCCTACGAGCAGTACTTC; CDR3 protein: CASSFGAGGPSYEQYF
D gene: NA; clone size: NA; V gene: TRBV4-2; J gene: TRBJ2-3; CDR3 DNA: TGTGCCAGCAGCCAAGACCAACAGGCGACAGATACGCAGTATTTT; CDR3 protein: CASSQDQQATDTQYF
D gene: NA; clone size: NA; V gene: TRBV28; J gene: TRBJ1-5; CDR3 DNA: TGTGCCAGCAGTTTTCGTGTGAGGATGCAGCCCCAGCATTTT; CDR3 protein: CASSFRVRMQPQHF
D gene: NA; clone size: NA; V gene: TRBV4-1; J gene: TRBJ1-2; CDR3 DNA: TGCGCCAGCAGCCTAACCCCCGGGGTCTATGGCTACACCTTC; CDR3 protein: CASSLTPGVYGYTF